This T cell receptor beta chain was observed in a study of blood T cells in healthy people across ages. With respect to this clonotype: Its antigen remains unknown.

Alongside a J-beta primer mix, a sample-barcoded 5' primer served in a second PCR lasting about 6 to 11 cycles. Unique molecular identifiers of 12 random nucleotides labeled each cDNA. TCRdb recomputed calls from the 5' RACE reads with MiXCR, one row per CDR3 protein. The sample shows some 800,000 distinct CDR3 sequences, roughly 25% of them seen only once. The study, taken as a whole, reports: Relative to aged donors, long-lived donors carried more naive CD4+ cells and displayed higher diversity.

The CDR3 loop spans 14 amino acids. V was pared by 1 base and J by 2 bases, with 2 bases of the junction left unmatched. Germline CDR1 DFQATT, CDR2 SNEGSKA (reference sequence). Isolation of PBMCs gave at least 7 million cells per sample. The data were also submitted as part of a second study, on T cells of mothers and their children.

This chain uses TRBV20-1 with TRBJ2-7, with 10 nucleotides matching TRBD2. The receptor was isolated from a boy younger than 18 in good health. The source material was blood. CDR3 DNA: TGCAGTGCTAGAGCACTAGCGGGGACCTACGAGCAGTACTTC. This codes for CSARALAGTYEQYF.